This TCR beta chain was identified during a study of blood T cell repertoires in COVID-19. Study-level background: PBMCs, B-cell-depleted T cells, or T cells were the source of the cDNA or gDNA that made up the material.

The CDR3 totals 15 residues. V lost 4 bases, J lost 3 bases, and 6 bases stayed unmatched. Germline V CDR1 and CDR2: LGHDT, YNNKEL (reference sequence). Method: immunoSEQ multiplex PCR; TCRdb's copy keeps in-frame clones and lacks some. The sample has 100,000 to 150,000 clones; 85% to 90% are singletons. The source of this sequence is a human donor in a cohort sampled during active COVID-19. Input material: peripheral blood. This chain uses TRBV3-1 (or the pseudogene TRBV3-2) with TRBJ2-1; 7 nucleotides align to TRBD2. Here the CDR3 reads CASSPGEGLYNEQFF. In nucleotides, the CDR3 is TGTGCCAGCAGCCCCGGGGAGGGACTCTACAATGAGCAGTTCTTC.